This note documents a single T cell receptor beta chain sequence. Its antigen is unidentified. At one boundary the junction diverges from the germline segment, which might be a read error. Both RNA and DNA were isolated together from 20-30 mg of bulk tissue that had not been sorted. Patients carried chronic HBV infection without prior treatment. The authors sampled five separate regions per tumor. This CDR3 has 14 amino acids. CDR1 SGHAT and CDR2 FQNNGV come from the germline V gene. This sample is drawn from a study of tumor-infiltrating lymphocytes in primary liver carcinoma. Study results and caveats: The top-250-clone fraction was significantly higher in tumors than in blood (p = 0.039).

Using a constant-region primer together with ProtoScript II reverse transcriptase, TCR beta cDNA was made from around 0.55 ug of total RNA. Slightly modified ARM-PCR served as the procedure for the TCR beta libraries. These libraries came from three rounds of nested multiplex PCR. Each of the first two PCR rounds ran roughly 9 cycles with TRBV1-TRBV30 forward and C-beta reverse primers. TCRdb passed the multiplex PCR reads through MiXCR, listing each CDR3 protein once. The sample shows tens of thousands of distinct CDR3 sequences, around 64% of them seen only once. The V call is TRBV11-2, the J call TRBJ2-1; a weak D match, TRBD2 (6 bases). This TCR derives from a man aged 35-49 years with primary liver carcinoma and hepatitis B virus infection. The sequenced material came from liver tumor tissue from sampling region 5. Subset given: tumor region T5, tumor centre. CDR3 sequence (DNA): TGTGCCAGCAGTCCAGCGGGCCCTGGGAATAAGCAGGTCTTC. Protein product: CASSPAGPGNKQVF.